The rows below give T cell receptor beta chains drawn from one sample of a study of cytomegalovirus exposure and HLA in healthy donors. Clones were sequenced by immunoSEQ multiplex PCR, and TCRdb holds only the in-frame ones, with some missing. The data contain about 120,000 clones, approximately 87% of them singletons. The material sequenced was PBMCs. The receptors here all came from a woman between 18 and 29 years old in good health and CMV-seropositive. The CDR3 runs from the conserved cysteine through the conserved F or W. D genes are given only for firm matches. The size field is filled for only some rows; it gives once, few, many or a size class.

J gene | clone size | D gene | V gene | CDR3 DNA | CDR3 protein
TRBJ1-2 | once | NA | TRBV5-5 | TGTGCCAGCAGCGCTGGGGGGGCAGAACGTGGCTACACCTTC | CASSAGGAERGYTF
TRBJ2-7 | NA | NA | TRBV25-1 | TGTGCCAGCAGGGGGGACACCGTCTACGAGCAGTACTTC | CASRGDTVYEQYF
TRBJ1-2 | NA | TRBD1 | TRBV6-1 | TGTGCCAGCAGTGAACTCGGGACAGCCCGTTCGGGCTACACCTTC | CASSELGTARSGYTF
TRBJ1-5 | few | TRBD1 | TRBV28 | TGTGCCAGCTCGGGGGACAGGGGGCCTTATAGCAATCAGCCCCAGCATTTT | CASSGDRGPYSNQPQHF
TRBJ2-7 | NA | TRBD2 | TRBV10-3 | TGTGCCATCAGTGATCCGGGACTAGCGGGTGCAAGCTCCTACGAGCAGTACTTC | CAISDPGLAGASSYEQYF
TRBJ1-5 | NA | NA | TRBV30 | TGTGCCTGGAGTCTTCCCGGGTCTTTCAATCAGCCCCAGCATTTT | CAWSLPGSFNQPQHF
TRBJ2-7 | NA | NA | TRBV5-8 | TGTGCCAGCAGCTTGGAGTGGGGGGACTACGAGCAGTACTTC | CASSLEWGDYEQYF
TRBJ2-1 | NA | NA | TRBV9 | TGTGCCAGCAGCGACACGACAGGGAGGCCCTTAAATGAGCAGTTCTTC | CASSDTTGRPLNEQFF
TRBJ1-5 | NA | TRBD1 | TRBV2 | TGTGCCAGCACCGCGGACAGGGCCGCTTATCAGCCCCAGCATTTT | CASTADRAAYQPQHF
TRBJ1-2 | NA | NA | TRBV7-3 | TGTGCCAGCAGCCCTAAGTATCAGGGGTCCGCCGTCTATGGCTACACCTTC | CASSPKYQGSAVYGYTF
TRBJ2-7 | few | TRBD1 | TRBV7-9 | TGTGCCAGCAGCTCGTCAGGGGGCAAGTACGAGCAGTACTTC | CASSSSGGKYEQYF
TRBJ1-2 | NA | NA | TRBV6-1 | TGTGCCAGCCACCCGGACATGATCTATGGCTACACCTTC | CASHPDMIYGYTF
TRBJ2-7 | NA | TRBD1 | TRBV29-1 | TGCAGCGTACGGACAGGGACCTACGAGCAGTACTTC | CSVRTGTYEQYF
TRBJ1-2 | NA | TRBD1 | TRBV19 | TGTGCCAGTAGGCCGGGGACAGCTTATGGCTACACCTTC | CASRPGTAYGYTF
TRBJ1-6 | NA | TRBD1 | TRBV18 | TGTGCCAGCTCACCTATGGGACAGGGCTCCTATAATTCACCCCTCCACTTT | CASSPMGQGSYNSPLHF
TRBJ2-3 | NA | TRBD1 | TRBV13 | TGTGCCAGCAGCTCCTCGACAGGGGAAGATACGCAGTATTTT | CASSSSTGEDTQYF
TRBJ1-2 | NA | NA | TRBV28 | TGTGCCAGCAGTTTGACATCAGGGAACTATGGCTACACCTTC | CASSLTSGNYGYTF
TRBJ2-4 | NA | TRBD2 | TRBV5-8 | TGTGCCAGCAGCGCGCAGGCTAGCGGGTTCGATGACATTCAGTACTTC | CASSAQASGFDDIQYF
TRBJ2-3 | NA | TRBD2 | TRBV9 | TGTGCCAGCAGCGTAGGAGAGCGGGGGCACGCAGATACGCAGTATTTT | CASSVGERGHADTQYF
TRBJ2-3 | NA | TRBD2 | TRBV7-2 | TGTGCCAGCAGCCCTCTCGCGGGAGCGAAAGATACGCAGTATTTT | CASSPLAGAKDTQYF
TRBJ2-1 | NA | TRBD2 | TRBV4-1 | TGCGCCAGCAGTCGACTAGCCCTATACAATGAGCAGTTCTTC | CASSRLALYNEQFF
TRBJ1-1 | few | NA | TRBV9 | TGTGCCAGCAGCCCATTCATGAACACTGAAGCTTTCTTT | CASSPFMNTEAFF
TRBJ2-3 | NA | TRBD2 | TRBV11-3 | TGTGCCAGTACGACTAGCGGCACAGATACGCAGTATTTT | CASTTSGTDTQYF
TRBJ2-3 | NA | NA | TRBV4-1 | TGCGCCAGCAGCCACTTCGGAGATACGCAGTATTTT | CASSHFGDTQYF
TRBJ1-4 | NA | TRBD1 | TRBV2 | TGTGCCAGCAGTGAGCTGACAGGGTTCACTAATGAAAAACTGTTTTTT | CASSELTGFTNEKLFF
TRBJ2-7 | NA | NA | TRBV28 | TGTGCCAGCGGGGCTTCAGTCGGCTACGAGCAGTACTTC | CASGASVGYEQYF
TRBJ2-7 | NA | TRBD2 | TRBV11-2 | TGTGCCAGCAGCTGGCGGGGGGCGAATAGCGAGCAGTACTTC | CASSWRGANSEQYF
TRBJ1-4 | NA | TRBD1 | TRBV18 | TGTGCCAGCTCACCGAATGGACAGGGAGTAAGGGAAAAACTGTTTTTT | CASSPNGQGVREKLFF
TRBJ2-3 | NA | TRBD2 | TRBV4-2 | TGTGCCAGCAGCCGCAGCGGGGCTTTCACAGATACGCAGTATTTT | CASSRSGAFTDTQYF
TRBJ1-2 | NA | TRBD1 | TRBV6-1 | TGTGCCAGCAGCCCGATTCGGGACAGGGGCCATGGCTACACCTTC | CASSPIRDRGHGYTF
TRBJ1-6 | NA | NA | TRBV9 | TGTGCCAGCAGCGTAGGGGAGGGGAATTCACCCCTCCACTTT | CASSVGEGNSPLHF
TRBJ2-5 | NA | TRBD2 | TRBV5-4 | TGTGCCAGCAGCAGGACTAGCGGGGGCTTGCAGACCCAGTACTTC | CASSRTSGGLQTQYF
TRBJ1-1 | NA | TRBD1 | TRBV19 | TGTGCCAGTACCCCCAGGGGGCGCACTGAAGCTTTCTTT | CASTPRGRTEAFF
TRBJ1-2 | NA | TRBD1 | TRBV5-8 | TGTGCCAGCAGCTCGGGACAGGGGTACTATGGCTACACCTTC | CASSSGQGYYGYTF
TRBJ1-1 | NA | TRBD1 | TRBV19 | TGTGCCAGTAGTATCGGGACAGCCGAAGCTTTCTTT | CASSIGTAEAFF
TRBJ1-5 | NA | NA | TRBV30 | TGTGCCTGGGCTGACTGGTCCGGGCAGCCCCAGCATTTT | CAWADWSGQPQHF
TRBJ1-5 | NA | TRBD1 | TRBV5-1 | TGCGCCAGCAGCTTGGAAGGGGACAGCTATCAGCCCCAGCATTTT | CASSLEGDSYQPQHF
TRBJ2-7 | NA | TRBD1 | TRBV7-8 | TGTGCCAGCGGGCGACAGGGGACCTCCTACGAGCAGTACTTC | CASGRQGTSYEQYF
TRBJ1-1 | NA | NA | TRBV27 | TGTGCCAGCAGTAGGGGTACGGCCGGACGAACTGAAGCTTTCTTT | CASSRGTAGRTEAFF
TRBJ1-1 | few | TRBD1 | TRBV2 | TGTGCCAGCAGGGGACAGGGCACTGAAGCTTTCTTT | CASRGQGTEAFF
TRBJ1-2 | NA | NA | TRBV5-1 | TGCGCCAGCAGCTCAGCCCGCTCTAGAGGCTACACCTTC | CASSSARSRGYTF
TRBJ2-1 | NA | NA | TRBV9 | TGTGCCAGCAGCGTAAGCGGTTCGAGCTCCTACAATGAGCAGTTCTTC | CASSVSGSSSYNEQFF
TRBJ1-2 | NA | NA | TRBV7-2 | TGTGCCAGCAGCTTAGGGGCTGTCAACTATGGCTACACCTTC | CASSLGAVNYGYTF
TRBJ1-2 | NA | TRBD1 | TRBV4-2 | TGTGCCAGCAGCCAAGAGGTGACAGGGGATGGCTACACCTTC | CASSQEVTGDGYTF
TRBJ1-2 | NA | NA | TRBV5-6 | TGTGCCAGCAGCTTGGCCCCCGCCAGTGCTAACTATGGCTACACCTTC | CASSLAPASANYGYTF
TRBJ2-1 | NA | TRBD1 | TRBV6-5 | TGTGCCAGCAGCTCCGGGACAGGGCGCAATGAGCAGTTCTTC | CASSSGTGRNEQFF
TRBJ2-1 | NA | NA | TRBV19 | TGTGCCAGTAGTATCGAGCACCAAACCTACAATGAGCAGTTCTTC | CASSIEHQTYNEQFF
TRBJ2-7 | NA | NA | TRBV18 | TGTGCCAGCTCCCCCAGCGTCTACGAGCAGTACTTC | CASSPSVYEQYF
TRBJ2-1 | NA | NA | TRBV11-2 | TGTGCCAGCAGCCCACCGGGCGGGGTCAATGAGCAGTTCTTC | CASSPPGGVNEQFF
TRBJ2-3 | NA | TRBD2 | TRBV4-2 | TGTGCCAGCAGCCAACAAATTTCCCGGACTAGCGGGAGTCTCTTGATCACAGATACGCAGTATTTT | CASSQQISRTSGSLLITDTQYF
TRBJ1-1 | NA | NA | TRBV5-1 | TGCGCCAGCAGCGGGGGCGGACAAACGAACACTGAAGCTTTCTTT | CASSGGGQTNTEAFF
TRBJ1-2 | NA | NA | TRBV29-1 | TGCAGCGTTGGTAACAGGGAAAGCGGCTACACCTTC | CSVGNRESGYTF
TRBJ2-3 | NA | NA | TRBV5-1 | TGCGCCAGCAGCCCCCTAGGGGGCGGGAGGACAGATACGCAGTATTTT | CASSPLGGGRTDTQYF